One sample yielded the 12 T cell receptor beta chains listed below, sequenced in a study of vaccination effects on CD4 cells after COVID-19. The antigens of these receptors remain unknown. With 10 to 11 days of culture completed, CD4+ T cells were isolated. Two-dose vaccination with either BNT162b2 or mRNA-1273 was given to the participants. The data were produced by immunoSEQ multiplex PCR, yet TCRdb's version contains in-frame clones alone and is incomplete. Of about 40,000 clones listed, about 62% are singletons. The specimen comprised CD4+ T cells from PBMCs cultured without peptide, sampled after COVID-19 vaccination. Receptor source: a human donor who received a COVID-19 vaccine.

This clone was counted between two and nine times. The chain has TRBV3-1 (or the pseudogene TRBV3-2) and TRBJ1-5; tentative D call: TRBD1 (6 bases). The germline CDR1 and CDR2 sequences are LGHDT and YNNKEL (reference sequence). The V and J ends lost 6 bases and 5 bases respectively, with 11 bases between them. The CDR3 extends over 13 amino acids. CDR3 nucleotide sequence: TGTGCCAGCAGACAGGGTCTCGATCAGCCCCAGCATTTT. This translates into CASRQGLDQPQHF.

J is TRBJ2-3 and V is TRBV2; 7 positions agree with TRBD2. Germline CDR1 SNHLY, CDR2 FYNNEI. This CDR3 contains 16 residues. The J segment lost 1 base and the V segment lost 4 bases, leaving 8 bases of the junction unmatched. In DNA form, the CDR3 reads TGTGCCAGCAGTGGGGCGGGGGAGACACGCACAGATACGCAGTATTTT. This codes for CASSGAGETRTDTQYF. The complete variable domain, with remaining parts taken from reference TRBV2 and TRBJ2-3, reads EPEVTQTPSHQVTQMGQEVILRCVPISNHLYFYWYRQILGQKVEFLVSFYNNEISEKSEIFDDQFSVERPDGSNFTLKIRSTKLEDSAMYFCASSGAGETRTDTQYFGPGTRLTVL.

V and J are TRBV10-2 and TRBJ2-7, with 9 bases identical to TRBD1. CDR3 length: 14 residues. V shed 6 bases, J shed 2 bases, and the junction held 5 bases outside the gene matches. Germline V CDR1 and CDR2: WSHSY, SAAADI. The CDR3 here is CASRDGQGTYEQYF. The CDR3 DNA reads as TGCGCCAGCAGGGACGGACAGGGGACCTACGAGCAGTACTTC.

The chain employs TRBV2 and TRBJ1-5; D is perhaps TRBD1 (5 bases). Germline V gene lookup returns CDR1 SNHLY and CDR2 FYNNEI. V was shortened by 2 bases and J by 5 bases, with 13 bases between the two germline ends. The CDR3 contains 15 residues. In DNA form, the CDR3 reads TGTGCCAGCAGTGAAACCTTCTTGGGGGATCAGCCCCAGCATTTT. Translation gives CASSETFLGDQPQHF.

In its sample, this clone was seen a few times. J is TRBJ2-7 and V is TRBV6-1; perhaps D is TRBD1 or TRBD2 (5 bases each). V was cut by 2 bases and J by 0 bases, with 29 bases left in between. Per the germline V gene, CDR1 is MNHNS and CDR2 is SASEGT. CDR3 size: 21 residues. The CDR3 protein is CASSEILQLRGKPFFSYEQYF. The CDR3 bases are TGTGCCAGCAGTGAAATTCTTCAACTACGGGGCAAGCCCTTCTTCTCCTACGAGCAGTACTTC.

This chain connects TRBV19 to TRBJ2-3; TRBD2 aligns across 9 bases. This CDR3 contains 15 residues. V gave up 3 bases and J gave up 3 bases; unmatched junction bases: 4. Germline-derived CDR1 and CDR2 are LNHDA and SQIVND (reference sequence). The CDR3 reads CASSMSAGGTDTQYF. The CDR3 DNA follows: TGTGCCAGTAGTATGTCGGCGGGAGGGACAGATACGCAGTATTTT.

This chain joins TRBV5-5 and TRBJ2-7; 11 bases agree with TRBD2. V was pared by 3 bases and J by 6 bases, with 2 bases of the junction left unmatched. The CDR3 has 13 amino acids. In germline, CDR1 is SGHKS, CDR2 YYEKEE (reference sequence). CDR3 bases: TGTGCCAGCAGCTGGGGGACTAGCGGCGAGCAGTACTTC. The encoded protein is CASSWGTSGEQYF.

This clone appeared a few times. V gene TRBV4-1 combines with J gene TRBJ1-3; tentatively, D is TRBD1 (5 bases). This CDR3 is 15 amino acids long. CDR1 is MGHRA and CDR2 is YSYEKL in the germline V gene. V was trimmed by 3 bases and J by 1 base, leaving 10 bases between them. The CDR3 loop reads CASSQGVGSGNTIYF. DNA of the CDR3: TGCGCCAGCAGCCAGGGGGTTGGGTCTGGAAACACCATATATTTT.

The chain joins TRBV14 to TRBJ2-7; 9 bases align to TRBD2. This CDR3 spans 17 amino acids. J lost 0 bases, V lost 0 bases, and 6 bases had no gene match. Germline V lookup: CDR1 SGHDN, CDR2 FVKESK. The chain's CDR3 is CASSQESSGTYSYEQYF. The DNA for the CDR3 is TGTGCCAGCAGCCAAGAATCTAGCGGGACTTACTCCTACGAGCAGTACTTC.

The rearrangement links TRBV6-4 to TRBJ2-1, with TRBD2 as a possible D gene (6 bases). Trimming stripped 3 bases from V and 4 bases from J, with 16 bases between. In germline, CDR1 is MRHNA, CDR2 SNTAGT. This CDR3 spans 16 amino acids. The DNA for the CDR3 is TGTGCCAGCAGTGAGCAGGCGGGGTACCCTTACAATGAGCAGTTCTTC. Translated: CASSEQAGYPYNEQFF.

The chain uses TRBV3-1 (or the pseudogene TRBV3-2) and TRBJ2-2; tentatively, D is TRBD2 (5 bases). V dropped 1 base and J dropped 5 bases, with 5 bases sitting between them. Germline V gene lookup returns CDR1 LGHDT and CDR2 YNNKEL (reference sequence). The CDR3 is 13 amino acids. In nucleotides, the CDR3 is TGTGCCAGCAGCCAAGGGAGGACCGGGGAGCTGTTTTTT. As protein: CASSQGRTGELFF.

This clone was seen only a few times. V usage is TRBV5-1 and J usage is TRBJ1-2, with 8 bases that match TRBD1. V lost 4 bases to trimming and J lost 5 bases; unmatched junction nucleotides: 4. The V gene's germline CDR1 is SGHRS and CDR2 YFSETQ. This CDR3 is 13 amino acids long. The CDR3 sequence is CASSPDRGYGYTF. In DNA form, the CDR3 reads TGCGCCAGCAGCCCTGACAGGGGTTATGGCTACACCTTC.